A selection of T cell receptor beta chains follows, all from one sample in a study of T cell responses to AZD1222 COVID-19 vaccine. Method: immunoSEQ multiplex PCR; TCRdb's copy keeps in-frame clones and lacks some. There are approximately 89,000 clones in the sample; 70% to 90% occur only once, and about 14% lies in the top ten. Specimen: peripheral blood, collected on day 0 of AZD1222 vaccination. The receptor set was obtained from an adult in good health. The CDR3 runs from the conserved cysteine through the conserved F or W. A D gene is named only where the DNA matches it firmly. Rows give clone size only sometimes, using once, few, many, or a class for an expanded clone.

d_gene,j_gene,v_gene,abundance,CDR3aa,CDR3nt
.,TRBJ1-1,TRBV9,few,CASSGTGSTEAFF,TGTGCCAGCAGCGGGACCGGGAGCACAGAAGCTTTCTTT
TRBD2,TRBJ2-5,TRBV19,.,CASSIGLVGEETQYF,TGTGCCAGTAGTATTGGACTAGTCGGGGAAGAGACCCAGTACTTC
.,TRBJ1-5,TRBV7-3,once,CASSHPYGAVNSNQPQHF,TGTGCCAGCAGCCACCCATATGGGGCAGTAAATAGCAATCAGCCCCAGCATTTT
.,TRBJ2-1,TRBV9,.,CASSVGLVVSYNEQFF,TGTGCCAGCAGCGTAGGTTTGGTAGTCTCCTACAATGAGCAGTTCTTC
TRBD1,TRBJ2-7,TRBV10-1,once,CASSNRGSYEQYF,TGCGCCAGCAGCAACAGGGGCTCCTACGAGCAGTACTTC
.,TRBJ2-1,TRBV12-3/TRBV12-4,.,CASSGITGNEQFF,TGTGCCAGCAGTGGTATCACAGGCAATGAGCAGTTCTTC
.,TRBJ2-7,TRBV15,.,CATSRRGTYEQYF,TGTGCCACCAGTCGACGGGGGACGTACGAGCAGTACTTC
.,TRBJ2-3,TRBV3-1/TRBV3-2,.,CASSQDPSTDTQYF,TGTGCCAGCAGCCAAGATCCAAGCACAGATACGCAGTATTTT
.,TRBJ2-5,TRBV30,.,CAWSFGFGETQYF,TGTGCCTGGAGTTTCGGCTTTGGAGAGACCCAGTACTTC
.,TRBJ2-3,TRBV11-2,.,CASSLDRTDTQYF,TGTGCCAGCAGCTTAGATCGCACAGATACGCAGTATTTT
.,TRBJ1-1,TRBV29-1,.,CSVVGPEAFF,TGCAGCGTTGTAGGGCCCGAAGCTTTCTTT
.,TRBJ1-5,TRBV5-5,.,CASSFTSNSNQPQHF,TGTGCCAGCAGCTTCACAAGCAATAGCAATCAGCCCCAGCATTTT
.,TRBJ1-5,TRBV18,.,CASSLTIDGDQHF,TGTGCCAGCTCTCTGACGATCGACGGGGATCAGCATTTT
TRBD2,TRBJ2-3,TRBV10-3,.,CAISGLAGGGDTQYF,TGTGCCATCAGTGGACTAGCGGGGGGCGGAGATACGCAGTATTTT
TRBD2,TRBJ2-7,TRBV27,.,CASHGAGGSYEQYF,TGTGCCAGCCATGGGGCGGGGGGTTCCTACGAGCAGTACTTC
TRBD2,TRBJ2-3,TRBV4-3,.,CASSQDPGGETDTQYF,TGCGCCAGCAGCCAAGATCCGGGGGGGGAAACAGATACGCAGTATTTT
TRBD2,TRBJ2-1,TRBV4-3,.,CASSQVGASGGNEQFF,TGCGCCAGCAGCCAAGTCGGGGCTAGCGGGGGGAATGAGCAGTTCTTC
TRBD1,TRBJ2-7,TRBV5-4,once,CASSPVGQGAPGGYEQYF,TGTGCCAGCAGCCCCGTCGGACAGGGGGCCCCGGGTGGCTACGAGCAGTACTTC
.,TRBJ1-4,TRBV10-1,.,CASSKDGSTNEKLFF,TGCGCCAGCAGTAAGGACGGATCAACTAATGAAAAACTGTTTTTT
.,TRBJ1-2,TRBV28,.,CAIHSANYGYTF,TGTGCCATTCATTCAGCTAACTATGGCTACACCTTC
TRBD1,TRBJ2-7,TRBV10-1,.,CASSVDRDGRIDEQYF,TGCGCCAGCAGTGTCGACAGGGATGGAAGAATCGACGAGCAGTACTTC
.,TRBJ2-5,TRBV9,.,CASSVPGGTQYF,TGTGCCAGCAGCGTCCCTGGGGGGACCCAGTACTTC
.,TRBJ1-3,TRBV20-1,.,CSASFQGLGGNTIYF,TGCAGTGCTAGTTTCCAGGGGCTCGGCGGAAACACCATATATTTT
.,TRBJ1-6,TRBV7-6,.,CASSLSGPGSYNSPLHF,TGTGCCAGCAGCTTATCGGGCCCGGGCTCCTATAATTCACCCCTCCACTTT
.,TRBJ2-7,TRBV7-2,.,CASSLGRASAVLSHEQYF,TGTGCCAGCAGCTTAGGTAGGGCTAGCGCAGTACTTTCCCACGAGCAGTACTTC
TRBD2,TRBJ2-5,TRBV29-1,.,CSGFSGGSQETQYF,TGCAGCGGGTTTAGCGGGGGTTCGCAGGAGACCCAGTACTTC
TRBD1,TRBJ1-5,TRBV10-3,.,CAISGDRGPNQPQHF,TGTGCCATCAGTGGGGACAGGGGGCCCAATCAGCCCCAGCATTTT
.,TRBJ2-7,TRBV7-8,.,CASSLGTVRGVYSYEQYF,TGTGCCAGCAGCTTAGGGACAGTAAGGGGGGTCTATTCCTACGAGCAGTACTTC
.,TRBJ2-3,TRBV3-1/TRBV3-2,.,CASSPPVGRTDTQYF,TGTGCCAGCAGCCCCCCTGTCGGGCGAACAGATACGCAGTATTTT
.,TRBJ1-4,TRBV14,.,CASGKGWNEKLFF,TGTGCCAGCGGAAAGGGGTGGAATGAAAAACTGTTTTTT
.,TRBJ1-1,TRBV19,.,CASSPLGPDTEAFF,TGTGCCAGTAGTCCCCTCGGCCCTGACACTGAAGCTTTCTTT